The sequence of this TCR beta chain was determined in a study of beta chain features in type 1 diabetes. Study-level results: Shorter templates may be favored by PCR, equally so in patients and controls. The similarity of naive, central memory and Treg TCRB repertoires appeared greater among patients than among healthy donors. Whether TCRB rearrangement is influenced by HLA type was left unresolved in this analysis.

Every bit of the isolated RNA underwent reverse transcription, so sequencing read expressed TCRB transcripts. The method was immunoSEQ multiplex PCR; TCRdb's version includes in-frame clones alone and lacks a portion of them. The table lists 120,000 to 150,000 clones, approximately 9.8% of them singletons. Each of the CD4+ naive, central memory, regulatory and stem cell-like memory populations was sorted via CD45RO/CCR7/CD25/CD127/CD95/CD27. This clone has a handful of counts. Its antigen remains unknown. CDR3 length equals 14 residues. Trimming at V came to 4 bases and at J to 2 bases, leaving 5 bases not matched to a gene. Per the germline V gene, CDR1 is SGHTA and CDR2 is FQGNSA.

Sequencing used central memory CD4+ T cells from blood. The source is a woman in her forties in good health. The chain links TRBV7-2 to TRBJ2-7, with 7 bases lining up with TRBD2. The CDR3 DNA reads TGTGCCAGCAGCTCCTCCGGGACTACCTACGAGCAGTACTTC. This encodes CASSSSGTTYEQYF.